This TCR beta chain was identified during a study of blood T cell repertoires in COVID-19. Looking at the study overall: Acute-phase and convalescent COVID-19 samples originated in the United States, Italy and Spain. In each case, the material was cDNA or gDNA derived from T cells, B-cell-depleted T cells, or PBMCs.

Germline CDR1 is SGHRS and CDR2 is YFSETQ. This CDR3 region has 16 residues. The junction had 4 bases not matched to a gene; V was cut back by 1 base and J by 5 bases. Under the authors' procedure: Estimation of nucleated cell counts relied on the amplification of reference gene primers. Generated by immunoSEQ multiplex PCR, the TCRdb table keeps only in-frame clones and is missing some. V, J and clone size are taken as reported in that table, and D and trimming were inferred from the DNA itself. This sample has 140,000 or so clones, with around 72% found just once. This clonotype was sampled from a woman in her sixties or seventies with acute or convalescent COVID-19. The sequencing sample was made of peripheral blood. J is TRBJ2-1 and V is TRBV5-1; 12 nucleotides line up with TRBD2. This CDR3 is CASSLRRTSGNNEQFF. The CDR3 bases are TGCGCCAGCAGCTTGAGGCGGACTAGCGGGAACAATGAGCAGTTCTTC. The full variable domain, with the rest looked up from reference TRBV5-1 and TRBJ2-1, is KAGVTQTPRYLIKTRGQQVTLSCSPISGHRSVSWYQQTPGQGLQFLFEYFSETQRNKGNFPGRFSGRQFSNSRSEMNVSTLELGDSALYLCASSLRRTSGNNEQFFGPGTRLTVL.